Below, one TCR beta chain is given with its context. The data are from a study of blood T cell repertoires in COVID-19. Study-wide background: Material from acute and convalescent COVID-19 was sourced from the United States, Italy and Spain.

Germline V gene sequence: CDR1 SGHTA, CDR2 FQGNSA. The CDR3 is 13 residues long. The junction had 4 bases not matched to a gene; V was cut back by 1 base and J by 8 bases. Profiled with immunoSEQ multiplex PCR; TCRdb holds only in-frame clones, not every one. The table includes 200,000 to 250,000 clones, 85% to 90% detected once. The sequenced sample consisted of peripheral blood. The chain combines TRBV7-2 with TRBJ1-1; the match to TRBD1 covers 7 bases. The receptor was derived from a woman between 50 and 59 years old with acute or convalescent COVID-19. In nucleotides, the CDR3 is TGTGCCAGCAGCTTAGGACAGGGTCAGGAAGCTTTCTTT. Amino acids: CASSLGQGQEAFF.